The 5 T cell receptor beta chains listed next were all sequenced from one sample in a study of CD8 T cells in ankylosing spondylitis. TCRdb fed the 5' RACE reads into MiXCR, producing one record per CDR3 protein. Of 250,000 or so distinct CDR3 sequences in the sample, 10% to 13% were seen once. Sequencing was performed on blood, either unsorted or a sorted T cell fraction (not recorded which). All receptors come from a male donor with ankylosing spondylitis or in good health (not recorded which).

The chain combines TRBV7-9 with TRBJ2-3, with 7 bases matching TRBD1. Judging by the DNA end, TRBJ1-5 fits better; the J call may be wrong. CDR3 length: 16 amino acids. Looked up from germline, CDR1 is SEHNR and CDR2 is FQNEAQ (reference sequence). In DNA, the CDR3 is TGTGCCAGCAGCTACGCAACCTCGACAGGGCGGGATACGCAGCATTTT. It yields the protein CASSYATSTGRDTQHF.

This clonotype was observed many times. The V call is TRBV12-3 or TRBV12-4, the J call TRBJ2-3; 12 bases map to TRBD2. Trimming cost V 6 bases and J 0 bases; bases outside gene matches: 4. The CDR3 loop spans 16 amino acids. The CDR3 coding sequence is TGTGCCAGCAGGTGGACTAGCGGGGCGAGCACAGATACGCAGTATTTT. Its protein product is CASRWTSGASTDTQYF.

Details on this clonotype: Since a much larger clone is just one base distant, this may be a read error. The chain has TRBV12-3 or TRBV12-4 and TRBJ2-2, with D unclear. The CDR3 has 13 amino acids. The CDR3 protein is CVNKQTNTGELFF. CDR3 nucleotide sequence: TGTGTCAACAAACAGACGAACACCGGGGAGCTGTTTTTT.

Many counts were recorded for this clonotype. The V gene is TRBV15, the J gene TRBJ2-7; D unresolved. CDR3 length equals 11 residues. The ends were cut back, 3 bases at V and 5 bases at J, with 5 bases in the middle. CDR1 and CDR2 from the germline V gene are LNHNV and YYDKDF (reference sequence). The CDR3, as DNA: TGTGCCACCAGCAGGGGAAACGAGCAGTACTTC. It specifies CATSRGNEQYF.

This chain joins TRBV7-6 and TRBJ1-2; D remains unclear. Germline assignment: CDR1 SGHVS and CDR2 FNYEAQ. The germline V and J ends were trimmed by 4 bases and 8 bases, with 14 bases remaining between them. The CDR3 is 13 amino acids. Here the CDR3 DNA reads TGTGCCAGCAGCTCCCTGAGCGATCTAGGCTACACCTTC. Its protein is CASSSLSDLGYTF.